Following are 20 T cell receptor beta chains from one sample sequenced in a study of molecular identifiers for immune sequencing clone quantification. TCRdb used MiXCR to reprocess the PCR reads, holding one entry per CDR3 protein. This sample has more than 95,000 distinct CDR3 sequences, with approximately 24% found just once. The sample comprised naive CD8+ T cells from blood, with Jurkat cell RNA spiked in. Stated subset: FACS-sorted CD8+CD4-CCR7+CD45RA+ naive T cells. The source of these receptors is a human donor in good health. Some libraries in this study had Jurkat cell RNA spiked in.

This clonotype was detected only a few times. A read error may account for a junction end that differs from germline. This sequence joins TRBV12-3 or TRBV12-4 and TRBJ1-1; the D is unclear. This CDR3 is 14 amino acids long. The CDR3 spells CASWSRQVTPEALF. DNA for the CDR3: TGTGCGAGTTGGTCGCGGCAAGTGACCCCTGAAGCTCTCTTT.

Remarks on this clonotype: A much larger clone lies a single base off, so this may be a read error. V gene TRBV4-1 combines with J gene TRBJ2-1; D possibly corresponds to TRBD2 (7 bases). In germline, CDR1 is MGHRA, CDR2 YSYEKL. CDR3 size: 15 residues. The CDR3 loop is CASRQVGGLGDEQFF. The CDR3 DNA is TGCGCCAGCCGCCAAGTCGGGGGGCTGGGGGATGAGCAGTTCTTC.

Details on this clonotype: The junction differs from germline at one of its ends, possibly a read error. This sequence joins TRBV14 and TRBJ2-5; D gene uncertain. The CDR3 runs to 16 residues. Per germline, CDR1 SGHDN and CDR2 FVKESK. The CDR3 sequence: CASSQERVSEKETRYF. CDR3 in DNA: TGTGCCAGCAGCCAAGAAAGGGTCAGTGAAAAAGAGACCCGGTACTTC.

There are a few counts of this clonotype. The gene calls are TRBV13 and TRBJ2-2, with 14 nucleotides matching TRBD2. The CDR3 length is 16 residues. Germline CDR1 and CDR2: PRHDT and FYEKMQ (reference sequence). V shed 5 bases, J shed 7 bases, and the junction held 6 bases outside the gene matches. CDR3 bases: TGTGCCAGCAGCCCCGGGACTAGCGGGAGTCACGGGGAGCTGTTTTTT. It is translated as CASSPGTSGSHGELFF.

This clonotype occurred many times. This chain connects TRBV13 to TRBJ2-2; TRBD1 or TRBD2 may be the D gene (5 bases each). CDR1 PRHDT and CDR2 FYEKMQ come from the germline V gene (reference sequence). Deletions cut 1 base from V and 2 bases from J, with 8 bases between. The CDR3 extends over 15 amino acids. For the CDR3, the DNA is TGTGCCAGCAGCTTAGTGGGACGAAACACCGGGGAGCTGTTTTTT. Translation: CASSLVGRNTGELFF.

In its sample, this clonotype was seen many times. CDR3 sequence reads: CSARGEGRSTGGTEAFF. The CDR3, as DNA: TGCAGTGCTAGAGGAGAGGGCCGATCCACTGGGGGCACTGAAGCTTTCTTT. The V gene is TRBV20-1, the J gene TRBJ1-1; TRBD1 might be the D (5 bases). CDR1 and CDR2 from the germline V gene are DFQATT and SNEGSKA (reference sequence). The V and J ends lost 1 base and 4 bases respectively, with 22 bases between them. The CDR3 has 17 residues.

This clonotype was seen ten or more times. V gene TRBV6-2 or TRBV6-3 combines with J gene TRBJ1-5; perhaps TRBD1 as D (5 bases). CDR1 and CDR2 from the germline V gene are MNHEY and SVGEGT. The CDR3 sequence is 18 residues long. The V gene lost 5 bases and the J gene lost 0 bases, with 20 bases spanning the gap. CDR3 coding DNA: TGTGCCAGCAGTCACCGACGCGGGGCCGCATATAGCAATCAGCCCCAGCATTTT. Its translation: CASSHRRGAAYSNQPQHF.

A word on this clonotype: Given a much more abundant clone one base away, this may be a read error. V and J are TRBV20-1 and TRBJ2-1; TRBD2 matches 7 bases. J lost 9 bases, V lost 5 bases, and 13 bases had no gene match. The CDR3 covers 14 residues. From germline, CDR1 is DFQATT and CDR2 SNEGSKA (reference sequence). The CDR3 loop reads CSAWGSGVGGEQFF. As DNA, the CDR3 is TGCAGTGCTTGGGGGAGCGGGGTTGGGGGTGAGCAGTTCTTC.

This clonotype appeared many times. The rearrangement links TRBV3-1 to TRBJ2-2; D is unresolved. V lost 3 bases to trimming and J lost 1 base, with 9 bases between them. Germline loops: CDR1 LGHDT, CDR2 YNNKEL (reference sequence). The CDR3 has 15 amino acids. This chain's CDR3 is CASSQTPGNTGELFF. The CDR3 DNA reads as TGTGCCAGCAGCCAGACTCCCGGGAACACCGGGGAGCTGTTTTTT.

V is TRBV20-1 and J is TRBJ2-7; 12 bases map to TRBD2. Germline CDR1 and CDR2: DFQATT and SNEGSKA (reference sequence). Trimming removed 4 bases from V and 2 bases from J; junction bases left unmatched: 3. CDR3 size: 14 residues. The CDR3 here is CSANRLAGAYEQYF. The CDR3 nucleotides read TGCAGTGCTAACCGACTAGCGGGAGCCTACGAGCAGTACTTC.

V and J are TRBV12-3 or TRBV12-4 and TRBJ2-3; possibly TRBD1 for D (6 bases). CDR3 length equals 16 residues. Trimming shortened V by 7 bases and J by 5 bases, and 22 bases separated the two germline ends. The CDR3 sequence is CASNCQPGTQGDTQYF. Here the CDR3 DNA reads TGTGCCAGCAACTGCCAGCCGGGAACACAGGGAGATACGCAGTATTTT.

Notes on this clonotype: A much larger clone is a single base away; this may be a read error. The chain recombines TRBV27 with TRBJ1-5; the D gene is possibly TRBD1 (6 bases). Germline V CDR1 and CDR2: MNHEY, SMNVEV (reference sequence). The CDR3 loop spans 14 amino acids. In DNA form, the CDR3 reads TGTGCCAGCAGTTTGATCCAGGGGAATCGGCCCCAGCATTTT. Translation: CASSLIQGNRPQHF.

In this sample, this clonotype turned up many times. The gene calls are TRBV20-1 and TRBJ2-5, with 11 bases matching TRBD2. J lost 7 bases, V lost 3 bases, and 7 bases had no gene match. In germline, CDR1 is DFQATT, CDR2 SNEGSKA (reference sequence). There are 14 residues in the CDR3. In DNA form, the CDR3 reads TGCAGTGCTAGTCTTCCTAGCGGGGGGCTGACCCAGTACTTC. Amino acids: CSASLPSGGLTQYF.

The genes are TRBV9 and TRBJ2-4; 9 bases are a match to TRBD1. The CDR3 has 17 residues. V shed 6 bases and J 7 bases; nucleotides not matched to a gene: 17. Germline V gives CDR1 SGDLS, CDR2 YYNGEE. CDR3 sequence (DNA): TGTGCCAGCAACGTCTCACCCGGGACAGGGTTTCTCAACATTCAGTACTTC. This sequence encodes CASNVSPGTGFLNIQYF.

This clonotype was counted between two and nine times. The chain links TRBV5-1 to TRBJ1-2, with 7 bases matching TRBD1. CDR3 size: 11 residues. Germline V CDR1 and CDR2: SGHRS, YFSETQ. Losses at the gene ends were 7 bases for V and 6 bases for J; bases not matched to a gene: 3. The CDR3 sequence: CASEGGDGYTF. The CDR3 bases are TGCGCCAGCGAAGGGGGCGATGGCTACACCTTC.

This clonotype appeared a few times. CDR3 region: CASSLESGTNYYEQYF. CDR3 DNA sequence: TGTGCCAGCAGCCTAGAAAGCGGGACCAATTATTACGAGCAGTACTTC. The J gene is TRBJ2-7, the V gene TRBV3-1; TRBD2 agrees at 7 bases. The V gene's germline CDR1 is LGHDT and CDR2 YNNKEL (reference sequence). V lost 4 bases and J lost 4; bases outside the gene matches: 13. The CDR3 is made up of 16 amino acids.

There are many counts of this clonotype. The chain couples TRBV9 to TRBJ2-6; D possibly corresponds to TRBD2 (5 bases). This CDR3 contains 15 residues. CDR1 SGDLS and CDR2 YYNGEE come from the germline V gene. Trimming removed 3 bases from V and 1 base from J, with 8 bases in between. CDR3 bases: TGTGCCAGCAGCGAAGGACTTTCTGGGGCCAACGTCCTGACTTTC. Encoded protein: CASSEGLSGANVLTF.

As concerns this clonotype: It may be a read error: a sequence one base away is much more abundant. The gene calls are TRBV27 and TRBJ1-1; 7 positions match TRBD1. The germline V gene encodes CDR1 MNHEY and CDR2 SMNVEV (reference sequence). The CDR3 is 15 residues long. DNA of the CDR3: TGTGCCAGCAGATCAACAGGGGCCGGTGTGACTGGAGCTTTCTTT. Translating it yields CASRSTGAGVTGAFF.

In its sample, this clonotype was seen a few times. J is TRBJ2-7 and V is TRBV7-9; no definite D call. With 5 bases removed from V and 6 bases from J, the gap between germline ends came to 8 bases. The germline gives CDR1 SEHNR, CDR2 FQNEAQ (reference sequence). The CDR3 has 11 residues. This chain's CDR3 is CASSRSIEQYF. CDR3 nucleotides: TGTGCCAGCAGCCGGAGTATCGAGCAGTACTTC. The entire variable domain, with the rest obtained from reference TRBV7-9 and TRBJ2-7, is as follows: DTGVSQNPRHKITKRGQNVTFRCDPISEHNRLYWYRQTLGQGPEFLTYFQNEAQLEKSRLLSDRFSAERPKGSFSTLEIQRTEQGDSAMYLCASSRSIEQYFGPGTRLTVT.

This clonotype was seen repeatedly, ten times or more. The V call is TRBV6-1, the J call TRBJ2-5, with D maybe TRBD1 (6 bases). Germline V gene lookup returns CDR1 MNHNS and CDR2 SASEGT. The CDR3 is 17 residues long. V was pared by 2 bases and J by 0 bases, with 16 bases between. The CDR3 sequence: CASSERTVFPYQETQYF. CDR3 in DNA: TGTGCCAGCAGTGAAAGGACAGTTTTTCCGTACCAAGAGACCCAGTACTTC.